This T cell receptor beta chain was sequenced in a study of blood T cell repertoires in COVID-19. Study overall: The origin of the acute and convalescent COVID-19 samples was the United States, Italy and Spain.

The CDR3 runs 15 residues. J was trimmed by 4 bases and V by 8 bases; bases with no gene match: 5. In germline, CDR1 is KGHDR, CDR2 SFDVKD. Participants' reported clinical history set cohort assignment. Repertoires were generated with immunoSEQ multiplex PCR, while TCRdb's copy carries only in-frame clones and drops some. The sample holds 300,000 to 400,000 clones, over 70% seen once. The chain combines TRBV24-1 with TRBJ2-3; 13 bases agree with TRBD2. This TCR derives from a man aged 25 to 45 who had recovered from COVID-19. Sequences were obtained from PBMCs or T cells enriched from blood (not recorded which). CDR3 amino acids: CATTGTSGEADTQYF. Written as DNA, the CDR3 is TGTGCCACCACCGGGACTAGCGGGGAAGCAGATACGCAGTATTTT.